The 30 T cell receptor beta chains presented below share a single source sample, sequenced in a study of spatial heterogeneity in lung cancer. Time point denoted: sample taken at primary tumor resection. MiXCR was run by TCRdb on the 5' RACE reads, yielding one entry per CDR3 protein. The table records a few thousand distinct CDR3 sequences, 8.5% to 9% of them present only once. The specimen comprised normal lung tissue next to the tumor, sampled at surgery. Receptors were obtained from a female donor with early-stage non-small cell lung cancer.

This chain uses TRBV3-1 with TRBJ2-1, with 7 bases identical to TRBD2. The CDR3 length is 14 residues. With 6 bases clipped from V and 2 bases from J, the junction kept 4 bases outside the gene matches. The germline gives CDR1 LGHDT, CDR2 YNNKEL (reference sequence). The CDR3 loop reads CASSPGGPYNEQFF. Written as DNA, the CDR3 is TGTGCCAGCAGTCCGGGGGGACCCTACAATGAGCAGTTCTTC.

By sample fraction, this clonotype is medium-sized. The V and J genes are TRBV7-2 and TRBJ2-2; no reliable D call. Deletions cut 1 base from V and 2 bases from J, with 14 bases between. Per germline, CDR1 SGHTA and CDR2 FQGNSA. This CDR3 contains 17 residues. Here the CDR3 reads CASSLEPASLNTGELFF. CDR3 in DNA: TGTGCCAGCAGCTTAGAGCCAGCGAGTCTCAACACCGGGGAGCTGTTTTTT. Together with reference TRBV7-2 and TRBJ2-2, the CDR3 gives the full variable domain: GAGVSQSPSNKVTEKGKDVELRCDPISGHTALYWYRQSLGQGLEFLIYFQGNSAPDKSGLPSDRFSAERTGGSVSTLTIQRTQQEDSAVYLCASSLEPASLNTGELFFGEGSRLTVL.

This clonotype was counted a few times. CDR3 region: CASSLGRHSPLHF. The CDR3 DNA reads TGTGCCAGCAGCTTAGGGAGGCATTCACCCCTCCACTTT. The chain combines TRBV11-2 with TRBJ1-6; D is undetermined. Germline CDR1 is SGHAT and CDR2 is FQNNGV. CDR3 size: 13 residues. The V and J ends lost 1 base and 8 bases respectively, with 6 bases between them.

This clonotype qualifies as medium-sized. This sequence joins TRBV7-2 and TRBJ2-3; 7 bases match TRBD2. This CDR3 has 17 residues. J gave up 1 base and V 3 bases, and 10 bases lay outside the gene matches. Germline CDR1 is SGHTA and CDR2 is FQGNSA. The CDR3: CASSFVGGRAGTDTQYF. CDR3 nucleotides: TGTGCCAGCAGCTTCGTCGGCGGGAGAGCAGGCACAGATACGCAGTATTTT.

In this sample, this clonotype is medium-sized (0.01 to 0.1%). CDR3 coding DNA: TGTGCCAGCAGCTTGGTGGGACATTCCACTGAAGCTTTCTTT. Protein: CASSLVGHSTEAFF. The chain combines TRBV5-5 with TRBJ1-1, with D maybe TRBD1 (6 bases). From germline, CDR1 is SGHKS and CDR2 YYEKEE (reference sequence). The CDR3 length is 14 residues. V shed 0 bases and J shed 4 bases, with 10 bases lying between them. The full variable domain, rest sourced from reference TRBV5-5 and TRBJ1-1, is DAGVTQSPTHLIKTRGQQVTLRCSPISGHKSVSWYQQVLGQGPQFIFQYYEKEERGRGNFPDRFSARQFPNYSSELNVNALLLGDSALYLCASSLVGHSTEAFFGQGTRLTVV.

In its sample, this clonotype ranks as medium-sized (0.01 to 0.1%). The chain carries TRBV28 and TRBJ1-5; no firm D call. The CDR3 loop spans 14 amino acids. V lost 2 bases and J 6 bases, leaving 11 bases between the germline ends. In germline, CDR1 is MDHEN, CDR2 SYDVKM. In DNA form, the CDR3 reads TGTGCCAGCAGTTTAAAAGGGTTTCGTCAGCCCCAGCATTTT. Protein product: CASSLKGFRQPQHF. The variable domain in full, with the rest retrieved from reference TRBV28 and TRBJ1-5, is DVKVTQSSRYLVKRTGEKVFLECVQDMDHENMFWYRQDPGLGLRLIYFSYDVKMKEKGDIPEGYSVSREKKERFSLILESASTNQTSMYLCASSLKGFRQPQHFGDGTRLSIL.

In its sample, this clonotype is medium-sized. The chain has TRBV15 and TRBJ2-5; the match to TRBD1 covers 8 bases. The junction had 10 bases not matched to a gene; V was cut back by 5 bases and J by 5 bases. Germline loops: CDR1 LNHNV, CDR2 YYDKDF (reference sequence). This CDR3 is 15 amino acids long. In DNA form, the CDR3 reads TGTGCCACCAGCTTCGGACAGGGTCGAGGCGAGACCCAGTACTTC. This sequence encodes CATSFGQGRGETQYF. Complete variable domain (other parts from reference TRBV15 and TRBJ2-5): DAMVIQNPRYQVTQFGKPVTLSCSQTLNHNVMYWYQQKSSQAPKLLFHYYDKDFNNEADTPDNFQSRRPNTSFCFLDIRSPGLGDTAMYLCATSFGQGRGETQYFGPGTRLLVL.

Relative to its sample, this clonotype is medium-sized. This sequence joins TRBV24-1 and TRBJ2-1; no reliable D call. Trimming removed 5 bases from V and 4 bases from J, with 11 bases in between. The CDR3 spans 14 residues. Per the germline V gene, CDR1 is KGHDR and CDR2 is SFDVKD. CDR3 nucleotides: TGTGCCACCAGTGCACCCCTAGGGTACAATGAGCAGTTCTTC. Its translation: CATSAPLGYNEQFF.

This clonotype is judged medium-sized. V and J are TRBV14 and TRBJ2-4; D is ambiguous. The CDR3 is 12 residues long. Germline V gene sequence: CDR1 SGHDN, CDR2 FVKESK. With 0 bases removed from V and 6 bases from J, the gap between germline ends came to 3 bases. The CDR3 DNA sequence: TGTGCCAGCAGCCAAGACAGAAACATTCAGTACTTC. Protein product: CASSQDRNIQYF.

This clonotype is medium-sized. CDR3 sequence reads: CASSLGLAFGNEQFF. The CDR3 DNA follows: TGTGCCAGCAGCCTCGGGCTAGCATTTGGCAATGAGCAGTTCTTC. The V and J genes are TRBV11-2 and TRBJ2-1; D is possibly TRBD2 (5 bases). Trimming took off 5 bases at V and 6 bases at J, with 17 bases between the two ends. Germline CDR1 SGHAT, CDR2 FQNNGV. The CDR3 extends over 15 amino acids.

This clonotype is categorized as medium-sized. The chain combines TRBV29-1 with TRBJ2-3; the D is unclear. From germline, CDR1 is SQVTM and CDR2 ANQGSEA. The germline V and J ends were trimmed by 1 base and 7 bases, with 12 bases remaining between them. The CDR3 totals 13 residues. The CDR3 region is CSVEAFEVNTQYF. The CDR3 nucleotides read TGCAGCGTTGAAGCCTTCGAAGTAAATACGCAGTATTTT.

The V call is TRBV2, the J call TRBJ2-3, with 11 bases identical to TRBD2. The CDR3 length is 15 residues. The V and J ends lost 7 bases and 0 bases, in that order; junction bases with no gene match: 3. CDR1 SNHLY and CDR2 FYNNEI come from the germline V gene. CDR3 in amino acids: CASIAGGFSTDTQYF. CDR3 in DNA: TGTGCCAGCATAGCGGGGGGGTTCAGCACAGATACGCAGTATTTT.

The chain is built from TRBV7-2 and TRBJ2-3; TRBD2 might be the D (5 bases). V lost 11 bases, J lost 2 bases, and 20 bases lay in between. This CDR3 region has 15 residues. CDR1 is SGHTA, CDR2 FQGNSA, per germline. This chain's CDR3 is CACTPTEAPTDTQYF. DNA for the CDR3: TGTGCCTGCACCCCCACGGAGGCGCCCACAGATACGCAGTATTTT.

By frequency in the sample, this clonotype is medium-sized. CDR3 in amino acids: CASSLDYPMSSYNEQFF. The CDR3 coding sequence is TGTGCCAGCAGCCTTGACTACCCAATGAGCTCCTACAATGAGCAGTTCTTC. This rearrangement joins TRBV4-2 to TRBJ2-1, with TRBD2 as a possible D gene (5 bases). This CDR3 comprises 17 residues. Trimming pared 4 bases from V and 0 bases from J, leaving 16 bases between. The V gene's germline CDR1 is LGHNA and CDR2 YNFKEQ.

By sample share, this clonotype is medium-sized. The J gene is TRBJ2-3, the V gene TRBV20-1; TRBD2 aligns across 11 bases. The CDR3 consists of 15 residues. Germline V gene data show CDR1 as DFQATT and CDR2 as SNEGSKA (reference sequence). The junction had 10 bases not matched to a gene; V was cut back by 4 bases and J by 7 bases. The CDR3 spells CSATPLAGVQNTQYF. The CDR3 nucleotides read TGCAGTGCTACCCCACTAGCGGGAGTTCAAAATACGCAGTATTTT.

This clonotype is large in the sample. The chain recombines TRBV7-8 with TRBJ2-7, with D unresolved. CDR3 size: 16 residues. Germline CDR1 is SGHVS and CDR2 is FQNEAQ. The germline V and J ends were trimmed by 1 base and 1 base, with 14 bases remaining between them. The CDR3 sequence is CASSLGYGQVSYEQYV. The CDR3 DNA reads as TGTGCCAGCAGCTTAGGTTACGGGCAGGTATCCTACGAGCAGTACGTC.

This clonotype was picked up many times. CDR3 sequence reads: CASTPVEVQGRYEQYF. CDR3 sequence (DNA): TGTGCCAGCACCCCCGTCGAGGTGCAGGGGCGCTACGAGCAGTACTTC. V gene TRBV28 combines with J gene TRBJ2-7; a possible D gene is TRBD1 (6 bases). In germline, CDR1 is MDHEN, CDR2 SYDVKM. V was clipped by 7 bases and J by 3 bases, with 22 bases between them. The CDR3 has 16 amino acids.

This clonotype is classed as medium-sized. V and J are TRBV6-2 or TRBV6-3 and TRBJ2-3, with D perhaps TRBD1 or TRBD2 (5 bases each). Between the trimmed V and J ends, which lost 3 bases and 9 bases, there was a span of 16 bases. CDR3 length: 14 residues. CDR1 MNHEY and CDR2 SVGEGT come from the germline V gene. CDR3 loop: CASSYGTGRVTQYF. Written as DNA, the CDR3 is TGTGCCAGCAGTTATGGGACCGGCCGGGTGACGCAGTATTTT.

The CDR3 DNA sequence: TGCAGCGTTTTGGTAGTAGGCTACAATGAGCAGTTCTTC. Protein product: CSVLVVGYNEQFF. The rearrangement uses TRBV29-1 and TRBJ2-1; D unclear. Trimming shortened V by 5 bases and J by 3 bases, and 11 bases separated the two germline ends. The CDR3 spans 13 residues. Germline CDR1 SQVTM, CDR2 ANQGSEA.

This clonotype was recorded many times. The chain joins TRBV30 to TRBJ2-1; 7 nucleotides match TRBD1. The CDR3 runs 14 residues. Germline V gene data show CDR1 as GTSNPN and CDR2 as SVGIG (reference sequence). V trimming: 3 bases; J trimming: 7 bases; junction bases outside the gene matches: 9. As DNA, the CDR3 is TGTGCCTGGAGATTCCCGGGACAGCAAAATGAGCAGTTCTTC. Protein sequence: CAWRFPGQQNEQFF.

This clonotype occurred many times. The chain is built from TRBV20-1 and TRBJ2-3, with TRBD2 matching 12 bases. In germline, CDR1 is DFQATT, CDR2 SNEGSKA (reference sequence). J was trimmed by 3 bases and V by 5 bases; bases with no gene match: 3. This CDR3 spans 14 amino acids. Here the CDR3 reads CSAPGLAGTDTQYF. The CDR3 nucleotides are TGCAGTGCTCCCGGACTAGCGGGAACAGATACGCAGTATTTT.

This clonotype is labeled medium-sized. The chain joins TRBV3-1 to TRBJ1-2; 9 nucleotides agree with TRBD1. The germline CDR1 and CDR2 sequences are LGHDT and YNNKEL (reference sequence). The junction had 7 bases not matched to a gene; V was cut back by 3 bases and J by 8 bases. The CDR3 is 14 residues long. The CDR3 loop reads CASSHRGTGYGYTF. The CDR3, as DNA: TGTGCCAGCAGCCACCGAGGGACAGGGTACGGCTACACCTTC.

This clonotype is judged medium-sized. The V and J genes are TRBV5-1 and TRBJ2-2; 8 bases agree with TRBD1. This CDR3 has 16 residues. CDR1 is SGHRS, CDR2 YFSETQ, per germline. V gave up 0 bases and J gave up 6 bases; unmatched junction bases: 7. The CDR3 region has the DNA TGCGCCAGCAGCTTGGCCGGGCAGGGGGCGCCCGGGGAGCTGTTTTTT. This codes for CASSLAGQGAPGELFF.

In its sample, this clonotype is medium-sized. This chain uses TRBV5-1 with TRBJ2-5; 10 bases are a match to TRBD2. V shed 2 bases, J shed 3 bases, and the junction held 10 bases outside the gene matches. Per germline, CDR1 SGHRS and CDR2 YFSETQ. CDR3 size: 17 residues. The CDR3 coding sequence is TGCGCCAGCAGCTTAGGAGCGGGGGGGCCGTCCGAAGAGACCCAGTACTTC. Translated, it gives CASSLGAGGPSEETQYF.

This CDR3 is CASSPRVQETQYF. DNA of the CDR3: TGCGCCAGCAGCCCCAGGGTCCAAGAGACCCAGTACTTC. V and J are TRBV5-1 and TRBJ2-5; tentatively, D is TRBD1 (5 bases). The CDR3 totals 13 residues. Between the trimmed V and J ends, which lost 4 bases and 1 base, there was a span of 8 bases. The germline CDR1 and CDR2 sequences are SGHRS and YFSETQ.

This clonotype was detected only a few times. The V gene is TRBV20-1, the J gene TRBJ2-7; D not resolved. The CDR3 runs to 13 residues. With 6 bases removed from V and 3 bases from J, the gap between germline ends came to 15 bases. The germline V gene has CDR1 DFQATT and CDR2 SNEGSKA (reference sequence). DNA of the CDR3: TGCAGTGCCCAAGACCCTAAGGGCTACGAGCAGTACTTC. This codes for CSAQDPKGYEQYF.

The chain employs TRBV28 and TRBJ2-3; TRBD2 aligns across 12 bases. Germline trimming cut 8 bases from V and 2 bases from J; bases unmatched to any gene: 5. The CDR3 is 15 residues long. From germline, CDR1 is MDHEN and CDR2 SYDVKM. For the CDR3, the DNA is TGTGCCAGCGGACGGACTAGCGGGGCCACAGATACGCAGTATTTT. Amino acid sequence: CASGRTSGATDTQYF.

By sample fraction, this clonotype is medium-sized. The J gene is TRBJ2-3, the V gene TRBV20-1; 13 bases are a match to TRBD2. CDR1 and CDR2 from the germline V gene are DFQATT and SNEGSKA (reference sequence). Trimming took 0 bases from V and 1 from J; bases not matched to a gene: 7. The CDR3 has 18 residues. The CDR3 is CSARDTSGRARGTDTQYF. DNA of the CDR3: TGCAGTGCTAGAGATACTAGCGGGAGGGCCCGGGGCACAGATACGCAGTATTTT.

This clonotype has at least ten counts. The rearrangement uses TRBV4-2 and TRBJ2-5; 11 bases match TRBD2. Germline V CDR1 and CDR2: LGHNA, YNFKEQ. The length of the CDR3 is 15 residues. V gave up 3 bases and J gave up 2 bases; unmatched junction bases: 2. This chain's CDR3 is CASSQGTSGQETQYF. The CDR3 nucleotides are TGTGCCAGCAGCCAGGGGACTAGCGGACAAGAGACCCAGTACTTC.

By share, this clonotype ranks as medium-sized. The rearrangement uses TRBV5-1 and TRBJ2-7, with a weak D call TRBD1 (5 bases). Germline V gives CDR1 SGHRS, CDR2 YFSETQ. V was pared by 2 bases and J by 4 bases, with 7 bases between. This CDR3 region has 12 residues. Written as DNA, the CDR3 is TGCGCCAGCAGCTTCCAGGGTTACGAGCAGTACTTC. Encoded protein: CASSFQGYEQYF.